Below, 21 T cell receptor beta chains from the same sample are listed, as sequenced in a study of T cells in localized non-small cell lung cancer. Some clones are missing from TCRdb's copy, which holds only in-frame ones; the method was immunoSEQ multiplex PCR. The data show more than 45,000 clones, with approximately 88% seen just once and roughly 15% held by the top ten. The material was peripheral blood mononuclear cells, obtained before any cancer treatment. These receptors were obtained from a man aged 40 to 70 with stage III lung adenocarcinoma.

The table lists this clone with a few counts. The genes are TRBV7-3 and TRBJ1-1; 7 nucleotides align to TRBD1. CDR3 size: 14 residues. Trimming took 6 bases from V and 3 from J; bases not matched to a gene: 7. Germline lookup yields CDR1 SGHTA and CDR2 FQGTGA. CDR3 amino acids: CASRSQGYDTEAFF. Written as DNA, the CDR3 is TGTGCCAGCAGGTCACAGGGGTATGACACTGAAGCTTTCTTT. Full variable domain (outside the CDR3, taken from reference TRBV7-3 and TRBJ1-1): GAGVSQTPSNKVTEKGKYVELRCDPISGHTALYWYRQSLGQGPEFLIYFQGTGAADDSGLPNDRFFAVRPEGSVSTLKIQRTERGDSAVYLCASRSQGYDTEAFFGQGTRLTVV.

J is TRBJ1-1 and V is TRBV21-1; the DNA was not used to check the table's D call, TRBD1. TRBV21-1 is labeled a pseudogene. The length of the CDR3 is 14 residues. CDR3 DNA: TGTGCCAGCAGCCAGACAGGGACTAACACTGAAGCTTTCTTT. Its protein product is CASSQTGTNTEAFF.

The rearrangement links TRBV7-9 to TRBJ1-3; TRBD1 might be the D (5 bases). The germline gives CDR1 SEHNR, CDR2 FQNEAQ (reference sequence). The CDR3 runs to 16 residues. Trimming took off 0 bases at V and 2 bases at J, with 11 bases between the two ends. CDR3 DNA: TGTGCCAGCAGCTTAGCGGGGGTGAATACTGGAAACACCATATATTTT. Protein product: CASSLAGVNTGNTIYF.

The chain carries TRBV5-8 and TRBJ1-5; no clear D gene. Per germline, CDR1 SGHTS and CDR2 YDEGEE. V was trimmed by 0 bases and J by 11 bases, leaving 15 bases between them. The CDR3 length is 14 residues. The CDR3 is CASSLVTDVRAQHF. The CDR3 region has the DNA TGTGCCAGCAGCTTGGTGACGGACGTTAGGGCCCAGCATTTT.

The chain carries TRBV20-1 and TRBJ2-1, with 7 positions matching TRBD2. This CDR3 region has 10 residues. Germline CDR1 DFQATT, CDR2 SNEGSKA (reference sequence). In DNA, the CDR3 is TGCACTGCGGGGGACAATGAGCAGTTCTTC. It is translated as CTAGDNEQFF.

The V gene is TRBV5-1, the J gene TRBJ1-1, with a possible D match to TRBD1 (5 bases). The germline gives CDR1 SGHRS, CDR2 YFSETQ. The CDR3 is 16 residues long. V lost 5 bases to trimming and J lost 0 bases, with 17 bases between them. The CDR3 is CASSSGPPGMNTEAFF. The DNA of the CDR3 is TGCGCCAGCAGTTCTGGCCCACCAGGGATGAACACTGAAGCTTTCTTT.

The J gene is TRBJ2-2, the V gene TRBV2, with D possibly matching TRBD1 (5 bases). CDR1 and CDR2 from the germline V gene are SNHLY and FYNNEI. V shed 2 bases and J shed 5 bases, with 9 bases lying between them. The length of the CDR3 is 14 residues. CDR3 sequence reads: CASSEQGWTGELFF. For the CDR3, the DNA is TGTGCCAGCAGTGAACAGGGTTGGACCGGGGAGCTGTTTTTT.

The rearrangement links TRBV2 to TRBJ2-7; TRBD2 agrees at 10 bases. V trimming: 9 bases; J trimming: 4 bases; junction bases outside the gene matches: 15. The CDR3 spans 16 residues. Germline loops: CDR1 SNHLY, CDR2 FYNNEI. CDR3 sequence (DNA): TGTGCCAGTGGAAAAGGCGGGGCTAGCGGGAGTTACGAGCAGTACTTC. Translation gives CASGKGGASGSYEQYF. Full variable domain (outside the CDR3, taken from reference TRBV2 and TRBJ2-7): EPEVTQTPSHQVTQMGQEVILRCVPISNHLYFYWYRQILGQKVEFLVSFYNNEISEKSEIFDDQFSVERPDGSNFTLKIRSTKLEDSAMYFCASGKGGASGSYEQYFGPGTRLTVT.

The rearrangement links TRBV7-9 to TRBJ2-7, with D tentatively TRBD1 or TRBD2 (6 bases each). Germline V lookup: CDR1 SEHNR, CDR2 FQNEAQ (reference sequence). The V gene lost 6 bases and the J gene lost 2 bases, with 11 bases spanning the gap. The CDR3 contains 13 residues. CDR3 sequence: CASSWGDTYEQYF. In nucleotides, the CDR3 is TGTGCCAGCAGTTGGGGGGACACCTACGAGCAGTACTTC.

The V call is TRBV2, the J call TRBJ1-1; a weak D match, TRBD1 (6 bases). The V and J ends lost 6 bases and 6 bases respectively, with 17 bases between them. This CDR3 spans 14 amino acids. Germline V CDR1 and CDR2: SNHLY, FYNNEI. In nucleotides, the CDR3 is TGTGCCAGCAGCGACTCCATGGAGGGGGCTGAAGCTTTCTTT. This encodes CASSDSMEGAEAFF.

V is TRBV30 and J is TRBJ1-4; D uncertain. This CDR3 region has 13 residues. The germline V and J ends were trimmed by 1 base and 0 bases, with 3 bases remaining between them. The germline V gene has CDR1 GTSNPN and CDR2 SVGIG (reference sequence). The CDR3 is CAWSGSTNEKLFF. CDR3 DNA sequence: TGTGCCTGGAGTGGATCAACTAATGAAAAACTGTTTTTT.

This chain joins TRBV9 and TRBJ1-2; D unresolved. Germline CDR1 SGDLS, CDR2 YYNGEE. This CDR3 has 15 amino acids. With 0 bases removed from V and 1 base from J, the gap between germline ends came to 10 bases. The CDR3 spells CASSVGSGNNYGYTF. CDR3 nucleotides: TGTGCCAGCAGCGTAGGGTCCGGGAATAACTATGGCTACACCTTC.

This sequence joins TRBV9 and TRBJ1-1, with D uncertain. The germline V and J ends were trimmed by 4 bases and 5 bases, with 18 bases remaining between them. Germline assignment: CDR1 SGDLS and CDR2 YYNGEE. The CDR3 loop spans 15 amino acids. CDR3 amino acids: CASSPDVVGRTEAFF. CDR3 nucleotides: TGTGCCAGCAGCCCAGATGTAGTCGGAAGGACTGAAGCTTTCTTT. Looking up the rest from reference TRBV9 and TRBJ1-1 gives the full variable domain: DSGVTQTPKHLITATGQRVTLRCSPRSGDLSVYWYQQSLDQGLQFLIQYYNGEERAKGNILERFSAQQFPDLHSELNLSSLELGDSALYFCASSPDVVGRTEAFFGQGTRLTVV.

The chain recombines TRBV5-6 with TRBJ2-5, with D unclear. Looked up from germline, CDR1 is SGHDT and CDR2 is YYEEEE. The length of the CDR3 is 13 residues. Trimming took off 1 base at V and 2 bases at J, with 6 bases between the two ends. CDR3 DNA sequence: TGTGCCAGCAGCTTGAGAGTGCAAGAGACCCAGTACTTC. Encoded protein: CASSLRVQETQYF. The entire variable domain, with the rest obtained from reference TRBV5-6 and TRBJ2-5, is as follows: DAGVTQSPTHLIKTRGQQVTLRCSPKSGHDTVSWYQQALGQGPQFIFQYYEEEERQRGNFPDRFSGHQFPNYSSELNVNALLLGDSALYLCASSLRVQETQYFGPGTRLLVL.

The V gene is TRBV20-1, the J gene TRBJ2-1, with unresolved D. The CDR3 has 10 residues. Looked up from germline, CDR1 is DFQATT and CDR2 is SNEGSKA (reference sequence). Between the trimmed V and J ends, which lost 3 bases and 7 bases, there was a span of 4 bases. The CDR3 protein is CSASENEQFF. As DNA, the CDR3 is TGCAGTGCTAGCGAGAATGAGCAGTTCTTC.

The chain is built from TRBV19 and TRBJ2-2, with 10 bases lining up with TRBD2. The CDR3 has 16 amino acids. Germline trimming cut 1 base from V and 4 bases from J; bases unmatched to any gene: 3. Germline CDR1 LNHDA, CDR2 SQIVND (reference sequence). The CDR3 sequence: CASSIVSGGATGELFF. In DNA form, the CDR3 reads TGTGCCAGTAGTATAGTAAGCGGGGGGGCCACCGGGGAGCTGTTTTTT.

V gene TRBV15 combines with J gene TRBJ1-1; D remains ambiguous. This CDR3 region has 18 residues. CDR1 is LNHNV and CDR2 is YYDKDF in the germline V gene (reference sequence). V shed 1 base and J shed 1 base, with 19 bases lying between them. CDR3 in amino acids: CATSRGIGGGRANTEAFF. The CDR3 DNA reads TGTGCCACCAGCAGAGGAATTGGCGGAGGCCGGGCGAACACTGAAGCTTTCTTT.

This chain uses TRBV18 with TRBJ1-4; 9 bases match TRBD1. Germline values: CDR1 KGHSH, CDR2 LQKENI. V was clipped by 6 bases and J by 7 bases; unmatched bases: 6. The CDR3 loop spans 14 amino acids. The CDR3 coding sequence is TGTGCCAGCTCCCTACAGGGGGCGCGTGAAAAACTGTTTTTT. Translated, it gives CASSLQGAREKLFF. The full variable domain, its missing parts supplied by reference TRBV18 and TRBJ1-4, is NAGVMQNPRHLVRRRGQEARLRCSPMKGHSHVYWYRQLPEEGLKFMVYLQKENIIDESGMPKERFSAEFPKEGPSILRIQQVVRGDSAAYFCASSLQGAREKLFFGSGTQLSVL.

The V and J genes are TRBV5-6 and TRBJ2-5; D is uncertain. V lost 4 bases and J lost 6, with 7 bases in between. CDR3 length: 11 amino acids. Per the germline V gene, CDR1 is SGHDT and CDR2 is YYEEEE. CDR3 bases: TGTGCCAGCAGCCGCGAGCAGACCCAGTACTTC. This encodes CASSREQTQYF.

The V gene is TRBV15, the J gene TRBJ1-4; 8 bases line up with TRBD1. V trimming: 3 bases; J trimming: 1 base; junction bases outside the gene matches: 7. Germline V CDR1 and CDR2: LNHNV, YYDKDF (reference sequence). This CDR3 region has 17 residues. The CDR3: CATSSLQGGITNEKLFF. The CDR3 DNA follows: TGTGCCACCAGCAGCCTACAGGGGGGGATAACTAATGAAAAACTGTTTTTT.

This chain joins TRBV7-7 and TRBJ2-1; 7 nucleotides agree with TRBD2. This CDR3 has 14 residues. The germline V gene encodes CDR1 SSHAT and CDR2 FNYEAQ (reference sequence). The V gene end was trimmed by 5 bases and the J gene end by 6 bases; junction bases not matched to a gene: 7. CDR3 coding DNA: TGTGCCAGCAGCCTGGGGGGGACTTTCAATGAGCAGTTCTTC. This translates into CASSLGGTFNEQFF.